This T cell receptor (beta chain) was documented in a study of blood T cell repertoires in COVID-19. The data were produced by immunoSEQ multiplex PCR, yet TCRdb's version contains in-frame clones alone and is incomplete. The sample lists about 340,000 clones, around 87% occurring once. Germline V gene data show CDR1 as MNHEY and CDR2 as SMNVEV (reference sequence). The CDR3 is 17 amino acids. With V trimmed by 2 bases and J by 8 bases, 12 bases remained unmatched. This clonotype originated in a woman aged 45-65 years with COVID-19, enrolled during active disease. Input material: peripheral blood. The genes are TRBV27 and TRBJ2-1; 10 positions agree with TRBD2. DNA for the CDR3: TGTGCCAGCAGTTTAAGGCTAGCGGGAGCCCCCTCCTATGAGCAGTTCTTC. It encodes CASSLRLAGAPSYEQFF.